The next 5 T cell receptor beta chains were all read from a single sample in a study of blood T cell repertoires in COVID-19. Produced via immunoSEQ multiplex PCR; TCRdb's table is partial and in-frame only. Of around 320,000 clones listed, just under 90% are singletons. Specimen: peripheral blood. The receptors derive from a woman aged 25 to 39 with COVID-19, enrolled during active disease.

The J gene is TRBJ1-2, the V gene TRBV5-1, with D possibly matching TRBD1 (6 bases). The CDR3 consists of 12 residues. Between the trimmed V and J ends, which lost 0 bases and 6 bases, there was a span of 6 bases. Germline V gene sequence: CDR1 SGHRS, CDR2 YFSETQ. The CDR3 region is CASSLGTDGYTF. CDR3 in DNA: TGCGCCAGCAGCTTGGGGACAGATGGCTACACCTTC.

CDR3 sequence: CASRQDRAANQPQHF. As DNA, the CDR3 is TGTGCCAGCAGACAAGACAGGGCAGCCAATCAGCCCCAGCATTTT. This chain links TRBV6-6 with TRBJ1-5; 7 bases map to TRBD1. The trim removed 6 bases at V and 3 bases at J, leaving 8 bases unmatched. Germline lookup yields CDR1 MNHNY and CDR2 SVGAGI (reference sequence). This CDR3 is built from 15 residues.

The chain has TRBV5-6 and TRBJ2-7, with no clear D. Germline CDR1 and CDR2: SGHDT and YYEEEE. Trimming cost V 3 bases and J 0 bases, with 10 bases left between them. CDR3 length: 14 residues. Here the CDR3 DNA reads TGTGCCAGCAGCTACCCGGGTAACTCCTACGAGCAGTACTTC. Translating gives CASSYPGNSYEQYF.

CDR3 amino acids: CAIEDCQAFF. CDR3 nucleotides: TGTGCCATCGAGGACTGTCAAGCTTTCTTT. This chain connects TRBV21-1 to TRBJ1-1. TRBV21-1 is a recognized pseudogene. This CDR3 is 10 amino acids long.

For the CDR3, the DNA is TGTGCCAGCAGCTTGATCGGGGGAAGCACAGATACGCAGTATTTT. Translated: CASSLIGGSTDTQYF. J is TRBJ2-3 and V is TRBV5-6, with D maybe TRBD2 (6 bases). Between the trimmed V and J ends, which lost 1 base and 0 bases, there was a span of 9 bases. This CDR3 is built from 15 residues. Germline V lookup: CDR1 SGHDT, CDR2 YYEEEE.